This TCR beta chain comes out of a study of shared clonotypes between healthy human individuals. Across the whole study: A few men and a couple of women, aged 18 to 49, were donors.

Using immunoSEQ multiplex PCR, the repertoire was profiled, and TCRdb retains in-frame clones only, with some absent. Here the sample spans around 2.1 million clones, approximately 94% being singletons. Cells designated naive CD8 were CD45RO-negative and were positively selected for CCR7, with terminally differentiated effector memory CD45RA+ cells excluded. V lost 1 base and J lost 4, with 10 bases in between. From germline, CDR1 is LGHNA and CDR2 YSLEER. The CDR3 length is 14 residues. This TCR was recovered from a man in his late teens or twenties in good health. Some clones in this sample may be carry-over from other donors' samples. The sequenced sample consisted of naive CD8+ T cells from PBMCs. V and J are TRBV4-3 and TRBJ2-5, with a weak D call TRBD2 (5 bases). The CDR3 sequence: CASSQGLALETQYF. CDR3 in DNA: TGCGCCAGCAGCCAAGGTCTAGCATTAGAGACCCAGTACTTC.